The next 11 T cell receptor beta chains were all read from a single sample in a study of CD8+ T cells in alopecia areata. It was cDNA, reverse transcribed from extracted RNA, that served as the sequencing template. Only in-frame clones appear in the TCRdb table, and some are missing; sequencing was by immunoSEQ multiplex PCR. Of tens of thousands of clones in the sample, nearly 55% were seen once. CD4+ cells of 5 or 6 patients were further sorted as CD25+CD127-. The sample taken for sequencing was CD4+ Tregs sorted from blood. The receptors here all came from a human donor with alopecia areata.

J is TRBJ1-5 and V is TRBV19, with 9 bases lining up with TRBD1. Germline V gene data show CDR1 as LNHDA and CDR2 as SQIVND (reference sequence). V lost 3 bases, J lost 4 bases, and 4 bases stayed unmatched. This CDR3 comprises 15 residues. The CDR3 here is CASSMGQGGNQPQHF. The CDR3 bases are TGTGCCAGTAGTATGGGACAGGGAGGGAATCAGCCCCAGCATTTT.

The rearrangement uses TRBV28 and TRBJ1-1, with 8 bases aligning to TRBD1. The CDR3 sequence is 16 residues long. CDR1 is MDHEN, CDR2 SYDVKM, per germline. V lost 0 bases to trimming and J lost 1 base; unmatched junction nucleotides: 4. CDR3 region: CASSLWAGGRNTEAFF. CDR3 in DNA: TGTGCCAGCAGTTTATGGGCAGGGGGCAGGAACACTGAAGCTTTCTTT.

The V and J genes are TRBV10-3 and TRBJ1-2; D gene unclear. Germline CDR1 ENHRY, CDR2 SYGVKD. V dropped 6 bases and J dropped 2 bases, with 10 bases sitting between them. The CDR3 sequence is 13 residues long. The CDR3 here is CAISGRLNYGYTF. The CDR3 nucleotides are TGTGCCATCAGCGGGCGGCTAAACTATGGCTACACCTTC.

The chain carries TRBV5-1 and TRBJ2-6; 9 positions match TRBD1. V lost 0 bases to trimming and J lost 1 base; unmatched junction nucleotides: 11. The germline gives CDR1 SGHRS, CDR2 YFSETQ. The CDR3 length is 20 residues. The CDR3 nucleotides are TGCGCCAGCAGCTTGGCCACGCGACAGGGGGAGATTTCTGGGGCCAACGTCCTGACTTTC. It specifies CASSLATRQGEISGANVLTF.

The genes are TRBV7-9 and TRBJ2-5; D possibly corresponds to TRBD1 (6 bases). Trimming left V 0 bases short and J 6 bases short, with 14 bases between. The CDR3 covers 15 residues. The germline V gene has CDR1 SEHNR and CDR2 FQNEAQ (reference sequence). The CDR3 loop reads CASSLATGTAQTQYF. The CDR3 DNA is TGTGCCAGCAGCTTAGCTACAGGGACGGCACAGACCCAGTACTTC.

This clone was seen a few times. The chain has TRBV4-1 and TRBJ2-3, with 10 bases fitting TRBD1. This CDR3 contains 16 residues. From germline, CDR1 is MGHRA and CDR2 YSYEKL. V trimming: 4 bases; J trimming: 3 bases; junction bases outside the gene matches: 7. The CDR3 is CASSLRQGARTDTQYF. The CDR3 DNA reads TGCGCCAGCAGCCTTCGACAGGGGGCGAGGACAGATACGCAGTATTTT.

V and J are TRBV5-1 and TRBJ2-2, with 14 positions matching TRBD2. The germline CDR1 and CDR2 sequences are SGHRS and YFSETQ. CDR3 length equals 17 residues. The trim removed 4 bases at V and 4 bases at J, leaving 6 bases unmatched. CDR3: CASSPRTSGGFTGELFF. CDR3 coding DNA: TGCGCCAGCAGCCCCCGGACTAGCGGGGGGTTCACCGGGGAGCTGTTTTTT.

This clone was seen a few times. The genes are TRBV18 and TRBJ2-5, with TRBD2 as a possible D gene (6 bases). The V end was cut by 7 bases, the J end by 1 base, with 10 bases between. This CDR3 has 13 amino acids. The germline gives CDR1 KGHSH, CDR2 LQKENI. CDR3 in amino acids: CASLRGPQETQYF. The CDR3 DNA reads TGTGCCAGCTTGCGGGGACCCCAAGAGACCCAGTACTTC.

The chain employs TRBV25-1 and TRBJ2-7, with D perhaps matching TRBD1 or TRBD2 (5 bases each). CDR1 and CDR2 from the germline V gene are MGHDK and SYGVNS. This CDR3 has 14 amino acids. V lost 3 bases and J 5 bases, leaving 14 bases between the germline ends. CDR3 DNA: TGTGCCAGCAGTGAGCTGGGGACGGGCGACGAGCAGTACTTC. Amino acid sequence: CASSELGTGDEQYF.

The DNA of the CDR3 is TGTGCCAACTCTCAGGGAAGCAATCAGCCCCAGCATTTT. Translating gives CANSQGSNQPQHF. V is TRBV28 and J is TRBJ1-5; D possibly corresponds to TRBD1 (5 bases). The CDR3 consists of 13 residues. Trimming took off 10 bases at V and 1 base at J, with 11 bases between the two ends. The germline V gene encodes CDR1 MDHEN and CDR2 SYDVKM.

CDR3 in DNA: TGTGCCAGCAGCTTAAAAGGGGGTAGCACTGAAGCTTTCTTT. As protein: CASSLKGGSTEAFF. The J gene is TRBJ1-1, the V gene TRBV7-8, with D maybe TRBD1 (6 bases). Germline-derived CDR1 and CDR2 are SGHVS and FQNEAQ. The CDR3 runs 14 residues. The V end was cut by 2 bases, the J end by 4 bases, with 11 bases between.